This TCR beta chain was observed in a study of blood T cell repertoires in COVID-19. Study-wide background: The origin of the acute and convalescent COVID-19 samples was the United States, Italy and Spain. Sources were T cells, B-cell-depleted T cells, or PBMCs; the material itself was cDNA or gDNA.

The CDR3 length is 15 residues. Trimming pared 0 bases from V and 3 bases from J, leaving 11 bases between. Germline-derived CDR1 and CDR2 are SGHAT and FQNNGV. In the study's own analysis: Amplification of reference gene primers provided the estimated nucleated cell counts. Some clones are missing from TCRdb's copy, which holds only in-frame ones; the method was immunoSEQ multiplex PCR. From that table come the V and J calls and clone size; the DNA was used to work out D and trimming. Of more than 85,000 clones listed, about 85% are singletons. This TCR derives from a man aged 65 to 85 with acute or convalescent COVID-19. The sequenced sample was peripheral blood. The chain links TRBV11-2 to TRBJ1-2, with D tentatively TRBD1 (5 bases). In DNA form, the CDR3 reads TGTGCCAGCAGCTTAGAGGTTGACAGCCACTATGGCTACACCTTC. Residues: CASSLEVDSHYGYTF.